The present entry profiles one TCR beta chain with its context. What this receptor recognizes is not known. There are no base qualities to consult, and no much larger clone falls within one base. Library preparation was by 5' RACE. The sequencer was an Illumina Genome Analyzer IIx. To prepare the RNA-based TCR cDNA libraries, a previously described protocol was followed, with several modifications. To prevent cross-contamination, sample-specific barcodes were added to both ends of each TCR cDNA library during cDNA synthesis and amplification. From the authors' description of their analysis: Between about 90,000 and nearly 550,000 clonotypes were identified per individual, with about 2.2 to 4 million CDR3-containing reads per library. Reads carrying improper barcode index combinations were removed, after which the MiTCR software was used to build a cloneset for each library. While assembling CDR3 clonotypes, MiTCR corrected PCR and sequencing errors and either filtered or rescued low-quality reads. Artificial out-of-frame clonotypes were removed by being mapped to in-frame sequences, with one indel in the CDR3 allowed. Similarity of V and J gene usage between donors was measured as Jensen-Shannon divergence divided by mean entropy. TCRdb trimmed public reads at Q25 via fastp, called clones via MiXCR and kept in-frame beta chains. One record per CDR3 amino acid sequence lists the most common genes and DNA. These V and J calls derive from TCRdb rather than the authors' analysis. Present in this sample are hundreds of thousands of distinct CDR3 sequences, 28% of which were seen just once. Approximately 6.6% of the sample is in the top ten clones.

These data come from a study of identical twins' blood T cells (dated by TCRdb to 2012 to 2014). The study in broad terms: The approximately 12 libraries, six for the alpha chain and six for the beta chain, together yielded about 50 million Illumina reads. TCR alpha and beta chain repertoires of three pairs of monozygous twins were compared using next-generation sequencing to assess genetic influence on repertoire formation.

Based on the germline V gene, the CDR1 and CDR2 sequences are SGHRS and YFSETQ. The CDR3 numbers 14 residues from cysteine through phenylalanine. CDR3 DNA only is kept here, 42 bases in frame from base 1. V loses 0 bases, J loses 5 bases, and the germline ends lie 11 bases apart. Six healthy women forming three monozygous twin pairs were used as donors. All three twin pairs had been raised together and were thought likely to have encountered the same vaccines and infectious agents. TCR cDNA libraries were prepared from RNA that had been isolated from peripheral blood mononuclear cells. Study-wide findings and limitations: V gene usage was reported to be markedly more similar within twin pairs than between unrelated donors, even among non-selected out-of-frame TCRbeta clonotypes. Because the twins were reared together, environmental influences could not be excluded as an explanation for twin similarity. Validation by independent studies was stated to be required for the proposed role of the TCRalpha J segment in MHC recognition during thymic selection. The count of CDR3 clonotypes shared by two donors depended mainly on the product of the two donors' cloneset sizes, and twins did not clearly depart from this trend. Looking at the most abundant TCRbeta clonotypes, every donor had more CDR3 sequences in common with her twin than with unrelated donors.

Rearrangement joined TRBV5-1 to TRBJ1-2; TRBD1 is perhaps the D gene, given 5 matching bases. This TCR was recovered from a woman aged 18-49 years in good health. Input material: PBMCs. The CDR3 here reads CASSLAVTDYGYTF. In nucleotides, the sequence is TGCGCCAGCAGCTTGGCCGTGACAGATTATGGCTACACCTTC.